This TCR beta chain stems from a study of T cells in Graves' hyperthyroidism and ophthalmopathy. Study-level background: The blood sample was taken at first diagnosis, before treatment began.

This clonotype was observed a handful of times. Antigen specificity is unknown. Findings of the study overall: Separation of ophthalmopathy from stable hyperthyroidism was achieved by a 13 V-J model. Researchers found most expanded thyroid clonotypes above 0.001 in blood as well.

Researchers barred patients who had uncontrolled infection, other autoimmune disease, pregnancy or lactation. TCR beta CDR3 regions were amplified from RNA transcripts. The HTBI primer set served for first-round RT-PCR of the TCR CDR3. Via MiXCR, TCRdb re-called the multiplex PCR reads, giving one row per CDR3 protein. The sample yields about 500,000 distinct CDR3 sequences, more than 15% seen once. CDR1 and CDR2 from the germline V gene are MNHNS and SASEGT. The CDR3 covers 12 residues. J is TRBJ2-1 and V is TRBV6-1; unclear D gene. The sequence was obtained from a woman aged 25 to 45 with Graves' ophthalmopathy. Sequencing was performed on blood. The CDR3 DNA reads TGTGTCGTTATCGGGTACCACAATGAGCAGTTCTTC. It encodes CVVIGYHNEQFF.